One and the same sample provided the 8 T cell receptor beta chains below, sequenced in a study of cytomegalovirus exposure and HLA in healthy donors. The PCR made use of 60 Vbeta and 13 Jbeta primers. TCRdb's table, derived via immunoSEQ multiplex PCR, lists solely in-frame clones and lacks some. The data hold around 64,000 clones, with 75% to 85% observed a single time. Sequencing was performed on PBMCs. The receptors were gathered from a man in his late teens or twenties in good health and CMV-seropositive.

The rearrangement joins TRBV6-1 to TRBJ2-7; 7 bases match TRBD1. The length of the CDR3 is 14 residues. Germline assignment: CDR1 MNHNS and CDR2 SASEGT. J gave up 3 bases and V 7 bases, and 9 bases lay outside the gene matches. The CDR3 is CASKPTGFIYEQYF. In nucleotides, the CDR3 is TGTGCCAGCAAGCCGACAGGGTTCATCTACGAGCAGTACTTC.

This sequence joins TRBV30 and TRBJ2-3, with D maybe TRBD2 (5 bases). The germline gives CDR1 GTSNPN, CDR2 SVGIG (reference sequence). Trimming removed 6 bases at V and 4 bases at J, with 11 bases between. There are 12 residues in the CDR3. The CDR3 loop reads CACPDGADTQYF. In DNA form, the CDR3 reads TGTGCCTGTCCCGACGGGGCAGATACGCAGTATTTT. The whole variable domain, filled in from reference TRBV30 and TRBJ2-3, reads SQTIHQWPATLVQPVGSPLSLECTVEGTSNPNLYWYRQAAGRGLQLLFYSVGIGQISSEVPQNLSASRPQDRQFILSSKKLLLSDSGFYLCACPDGADTQYFGPGTRLTVL.

This clone showed up just a few times. The chain combines TRBV7-9 with TRBJ1-1; no firm D call. CDR3 length: 11 residues. Germline lookup yields CDR1 SEHNR and CDR2 FQNEAQ (reference sequence). Trimming removed 1 base from V and 10 bases from J, with 7 bases in between. The CDR3 sequence is CASSLDGVAFF. CDR3 sequence (DNA): TGTGCCAGCAGCTTAGACGGGGTAGCTTTCTTT. Looking up the rest from reference TRBV7-9 and TRBJ1-1 gives the full variable domain: DTGVSQNPRHKITKRGQNVTFRCDPISEHNRLYWYRQTLGQGPEFLTYFQNEAQLEKSRLLSDRFSAERPKGSFSTLEIQRTEQGDSAMYLCASSLDGVAFFGQGTRLTVV.

CDR3 sequence: CASSGQLTEAFF. The CDR3 DNA is TGTGCCAGCTCCGGACAGCTCACTGAAGCTTTCTTT. The chain has TRBV19 and TRBJ1-1; D might be TRBD1 (6 bases). This CDR3 is 12 amino acids long. V lost 9 bases and J 4 bases, leaving 12 bases between the germline ends. The V gene's germline CDR1 is LNHDA and CDR2 SQIVND (reference sequence).

As regards this clone: One junction end does not reproduce the germline sequence, and a read error may be involved. The CDR3 DNA follows: TGTGCCAGCAGTGACGGCGGGAGCGCAGATACGCGGTATTTT. It specifies CASSDGGSADTRYF. The chain recombines TRBV25-1 with TRBJ2-3; 7 nucleotides align to TRBD2. Per the germline V gene, CDR1 is MGHDK and CDR2 is SYGVNS. The CDR3 runs to 14 residues.

This chain links TRBV7-2 with TRBJ2-1; 10 bases are a match to TRBD2. Trimming at V came to 7 bases and at J to 7 bases, leaving 16 bases not matched to a gene. Germline CDR1 and CDR2: SGHTA and FQGNSA. This CDR3 has 17 residues. CDR3 bases: TGTGCCAGCACCTCCTCCCCTAGCGGGAGATGGTTAAATGAGCAGTTCTTC. Amino acid sequence: CASTSSPSGRWLNEQFF.

The chain couples TRBV5-1 to TRBJ1-1, with D maybe TRBD1 (5 bases). The CDR3 covers 14 residues. V lost 2 bases and J lost 4, with 12 bases in between. The germline V gene encodes CDR1 SGHRS and CDR2 YFSETQ. In DNA, the CDR3 is TGCGCCAGCAGCTTAGGGGATGTGAGCACTGAAGCTTTCTTT. Translated, it gives CASSLGDVSTEAFF.

The DNA for the CDR3 is TGTGCCAGCGTGCGGGAAGGTGGAGATACGCAGTATTTT. Encoded protein: CASVREGGDTQYF. V usage is TRBV6-6 and J usage is TRBJ2-3, with D perhaps matching TRBD2 (6 bases). V lost 8 bases, J lost 5 bases, and 14 bases lay in between. Germline CDR1 reads MNHNY; CDR2 reads SVGAGI (reference sequence). The CDR3 runs to 13 residues.